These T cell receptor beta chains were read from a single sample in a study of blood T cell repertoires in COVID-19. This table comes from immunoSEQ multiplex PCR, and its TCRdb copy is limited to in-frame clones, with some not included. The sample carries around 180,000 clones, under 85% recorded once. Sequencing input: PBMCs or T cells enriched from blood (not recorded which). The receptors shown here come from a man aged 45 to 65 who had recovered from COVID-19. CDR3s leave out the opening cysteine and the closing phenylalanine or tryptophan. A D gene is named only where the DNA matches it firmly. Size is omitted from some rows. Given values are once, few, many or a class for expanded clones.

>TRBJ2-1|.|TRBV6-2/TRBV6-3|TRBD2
ASSYETSGPSSYNEQF
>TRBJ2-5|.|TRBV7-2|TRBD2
ASSSATSGVKGETQY
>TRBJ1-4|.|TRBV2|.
ASSEGQATNEKLF
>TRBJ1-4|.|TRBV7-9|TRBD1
ASSPRTGAATNEKLF
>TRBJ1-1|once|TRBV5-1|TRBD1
ASSSGTEYDTEAF
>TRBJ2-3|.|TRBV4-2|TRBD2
ASSQVGSGGTDTQY
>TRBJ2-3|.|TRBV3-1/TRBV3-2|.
ASSQRVSDTQY
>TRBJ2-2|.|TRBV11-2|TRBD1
ASSQGTGRTGELF
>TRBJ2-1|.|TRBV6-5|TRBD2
ASIPSRGAYNEQF
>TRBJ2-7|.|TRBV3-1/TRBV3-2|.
ASSRKGGQGGLYEQY
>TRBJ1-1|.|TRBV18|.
ASAAGYANTEAF
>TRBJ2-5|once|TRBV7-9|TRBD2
ASSSRGSGEETQY
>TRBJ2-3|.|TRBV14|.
ASSQAGSTDTQY
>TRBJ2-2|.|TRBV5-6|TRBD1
ASSLVQGVGELF
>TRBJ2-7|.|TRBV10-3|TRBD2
AISPQGGGEQY
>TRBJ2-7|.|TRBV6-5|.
ASSFDRTYEQY
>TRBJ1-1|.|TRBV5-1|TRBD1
ASSWRQGNTEAF
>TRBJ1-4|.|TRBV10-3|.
AGMQGSGEKLF
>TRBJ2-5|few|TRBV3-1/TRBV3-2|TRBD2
ASSQTTSVGETQY
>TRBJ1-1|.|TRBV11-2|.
ASSFPVRAEAF
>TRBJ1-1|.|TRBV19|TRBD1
ASIRTGMNTEAF
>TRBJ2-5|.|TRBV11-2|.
ASSFSRTEQETQY
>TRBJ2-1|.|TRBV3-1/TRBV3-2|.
ASSQADRRYNEQF
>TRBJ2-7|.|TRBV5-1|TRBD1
ASSLGTGDVDEQY
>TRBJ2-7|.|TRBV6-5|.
ASRGLTGGDEQY
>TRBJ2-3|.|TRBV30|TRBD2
AWSVWPSGGSDTQY
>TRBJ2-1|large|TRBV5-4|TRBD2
ATRSGGNEQF
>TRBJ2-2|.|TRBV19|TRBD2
ASSIQTSRGTGELF
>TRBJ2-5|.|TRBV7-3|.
ASSLQGRGETQY
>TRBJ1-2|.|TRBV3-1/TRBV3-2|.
ASSQGGGGYGYT
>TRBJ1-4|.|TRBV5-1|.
ASSFGATNEKLF
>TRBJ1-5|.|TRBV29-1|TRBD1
SVAGGWGQPQH
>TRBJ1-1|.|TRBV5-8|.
ASTMRRTEAF
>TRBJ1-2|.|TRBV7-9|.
ASSLQDYGYT
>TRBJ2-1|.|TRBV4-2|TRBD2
ASSHKNPGRGDEQF
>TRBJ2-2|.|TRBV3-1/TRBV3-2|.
ASSQGHRSGELF
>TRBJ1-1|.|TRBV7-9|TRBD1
ASLLGTGDTEAF
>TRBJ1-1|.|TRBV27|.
ASSLHSVLNTEAF
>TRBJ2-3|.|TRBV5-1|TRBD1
ASSWTGGGAPDTQY
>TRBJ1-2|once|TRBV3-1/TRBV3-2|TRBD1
ASSPGQGGYT
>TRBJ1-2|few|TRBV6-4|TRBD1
AGGQTDSRWYGYT
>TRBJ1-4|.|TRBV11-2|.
ASSQAPSRDEKLF
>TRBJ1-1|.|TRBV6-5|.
ASSYSQMNTEAF
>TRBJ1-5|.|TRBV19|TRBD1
ASSIVQGAGQPQH
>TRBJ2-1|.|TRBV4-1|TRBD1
ASSHDRGNFYNEQF
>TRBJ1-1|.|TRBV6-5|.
ASSSSGGGATAEAF
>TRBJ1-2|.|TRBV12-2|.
ASRRRDRGNYGYT